The 9 T cell receptor beta chains in this list originate from one sample, sequenced in a study of beta chain features in type 1 diabetes. Study findings and constraints: Within each of all four CD4+ subsets, Type 1 diabetes patients had TCRB CDR3s that were moderately but significantly shorter.

Their recognized antigens are unknown. The isolated RNA, all of it, was reverse transcribed, so expressed TCRB transcripts were what got sequenced. Here immunoSEQ multiplex PCR was the method, and the copy in TCRdb shows in-frame clones only, minus some. The table has around 300,000 clones, roughly 15% seen once. Material for sequencing was naive CD4+ T cells from blood. Every receptor here comes from a man younger than 30 with type 1 diabetes.

This clone was found a few times. This chain joins TRBV18 and TRBJ2-1; possibly TRBD1 for D (5 bases). The CDR3 has 18 residues. CDR1 and CDR2 from the germline V gene are KGHSH and LQKENI. Trimming left V 0 bases short and J 0 bases short, with 15 bases between. In DNA, the CDR3 is TGTGCCAGCTCACCACCGGGGTCAGGGTCCGGCTCCTACAATGAGCAGTTCTTC. It specifies CASSPPGSGSGSYNEQFF.

This clone was seen a few times. The rearrangement links TRBV7-9 to TRBJ1-2; D uncertain. Germline V lookup: CDR1 SEHNR, CDR2 FQNEAQ (reference sequence). There are 14 residues in the CDR3. The V and J ends lost 1 base and 6 bases respectively, with 12 bases between them. CDR3 sequence reads: CASSLVRDANGYTF. The CDR3 DNA follows: TGTGCCAGCAGCTTAGTGAGAGATGCCAATGGCTACACCTTC. The complete variable domain, with remaining parts taken from reference TRBV7-9 and TRBJ1-2, reads DTGVSQNPRHKITKRGQNVTFRCDPISEHNRLYWYRQTLGQGPEFLTYFQNEAQLEKSRLLSDRFSAERPKGSFSTLEIQRTEQGDSAMYLCASSLVRDANGYTFGSGTRLTVV.

The chain links TRBV5-1 to TRBJ2-7, with 7 bases that match TRBD1. Germline V CDR1 and CDR2: SGHRS, YFSETQ. The CDR3 totals 15 residues. With 1 base clipped from V and 0 bases from J, the junction kept 4 bases outside the gene matches. Here the CDR3 reads CASSLWAGGSYEQYF. CDR3 nucleotide sequence: TGCGCCAGCAGCTTGTGGGCAGGGGGCTCCTACGAGCAGTACTTC.

This clone has only a few counts. The genes are TRBV4-2 and TRBJ2-1, with 12 positions matching TRBD2. The CDR3 is 15 amino acids. The ends lost 5 bases at V and 8 bases at J; junction bases unmatched: 7. Germline CDR1 LGHNA, CDR2 YNFKEQ. This CDR3 is CASSSGLAGSDEQFF. CDR3 coding DNA: TGTGCCAGCAGCTCAGGACTAGCGGGGTCGGATGAGCAGTTCTTC.

V is TRBV29-1 and J is TRBJ2-2, with 15 bases aligning to TRBD2. The CDR3 contains 16 residues. Trimming took 7 bases from V and 4 from J; bases not matched to a gene: 7. The germline CDR1 and CDR2 sequences are SQVTM and ANQGSEA. Written as DNA, the CDR3 is TGCAGCGCCCGGACTAGCGGGAGGGATAGCACCGGGGAGCTGTTTTTT. As protein: CSARTSGRDSTGELFF.

This clone was detected a few times. This sequence joins TRBV14 and TRBJ2-7, with D tentatively TRBD1 (6 bases). V dropped 2 bases and J dropped 3 bases, with 8 bases sitting between them. CDR1 SGHDN and CDR2 FVKESK come from the germline V gene. This CDR3 region has 13 residues. The CDR3 DNA reads TGTGCCAGCAGCCAACAGACAGGCTACGAGCAGTACTTC. Amino acids: CASSQQTGYEQYF.

The V call is TRBV9, the J call TRBJ2-5; 7 nucleotides align to TRBD1. J lost 5 bases, V lost 2 bases, and 15 bases had no gene match. The germline CDR1 and CDR2 sequences are SGDLS and YYNGEE. CDR3 length equals 17 residues. As DNA, the CDR3 is TGTGCCAGCAGCGTGGGTATAGGGGGCCACTACGGGGAGACCCAGTACTTC. It encodes CASSVGIGGHYGETQYF.

This chain joins TRBV5-1 and TRBJ1-1; D is undetermined. The V end was cut by 4 bases, the J end by 0 bases, with 7 bases between. The CDR3 loop spans 13 amino acids. The germline V gene has CDR1 SGHRS and CDR2 YFSETQ. The CDR3 loop is CASSEAVNTEAFF. CDR3 sequence (DNA): TGCGCCAGCAGCGAGGCAGTGAACACTGAAGCTTTCTTT. The entire variable domain, with the rest obtained from reference TRBV5-1 and TRBJ1-1, is as follows: KAGVTQTPRYLIKTRGQQVTLSCSPISGHRSVSWYQQTPGQGLQFLFEYFSETQRNKGNFPGRFSGRQFSNSRSEMNVSTLELGDSALYLCASSEAVNTEAFFGQGTRLTVV.

The V call is TRBV5-1, the J call TRBJ2-5; 14 nucleotides agree with TRBD2. The germline gives CDR1 SGHRS, CDR2 YFSETQ. V shed 3 bases and J 4 bases; nucleotides not matched to a gene: 2. This CDR3 has 15 residues. In DNA, the CDR3 is TGCGCCAGCAGCTCGGGACTAGCGGGAGTAGAGACCCAGTACTTC. Protein: CASSSGLAGVETQYF. Full variable domain (remainder filled in from reference TRBV5-1 and TRBJ2-5): KAGVTQTPRYLIKTRGQQVTLSCSPISGHRSVSWYQQTPGQGLQFLFEYFSETQRNKGNFPGRFSGRQFSNSRSEMNVSTLELGDSALYLCASSSGLAGVETQYFGPGTRLLVL.